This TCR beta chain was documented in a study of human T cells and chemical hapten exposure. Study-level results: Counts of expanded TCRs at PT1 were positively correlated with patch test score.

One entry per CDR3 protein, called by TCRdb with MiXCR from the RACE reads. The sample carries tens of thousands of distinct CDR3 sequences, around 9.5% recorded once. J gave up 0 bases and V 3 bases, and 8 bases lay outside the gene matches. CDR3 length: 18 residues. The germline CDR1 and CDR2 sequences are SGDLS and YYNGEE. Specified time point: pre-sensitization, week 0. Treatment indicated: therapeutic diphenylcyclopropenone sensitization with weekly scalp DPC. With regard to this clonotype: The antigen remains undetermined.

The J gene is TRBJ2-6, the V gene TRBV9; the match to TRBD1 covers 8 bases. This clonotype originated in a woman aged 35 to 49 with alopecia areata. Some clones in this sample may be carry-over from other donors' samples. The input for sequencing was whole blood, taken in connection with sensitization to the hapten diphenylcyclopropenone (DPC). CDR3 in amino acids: CASSEDRDFHSGANVLTF. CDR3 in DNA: TGTGCCAGCAGCGAGGACAGGGACTTCCACTCTGGGGCCAACGTCCTGACTTTC.